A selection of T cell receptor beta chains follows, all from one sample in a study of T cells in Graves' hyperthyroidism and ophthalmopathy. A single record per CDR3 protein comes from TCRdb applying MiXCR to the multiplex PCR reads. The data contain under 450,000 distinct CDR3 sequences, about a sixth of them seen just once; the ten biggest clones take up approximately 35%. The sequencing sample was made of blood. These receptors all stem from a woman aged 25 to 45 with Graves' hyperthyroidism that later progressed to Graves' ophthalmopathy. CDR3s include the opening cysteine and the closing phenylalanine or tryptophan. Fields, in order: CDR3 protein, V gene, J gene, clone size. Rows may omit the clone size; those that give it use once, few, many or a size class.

cdr3_aa: CASVSTITDTQYF
v_call: TRBV12-3/TRBV12-4
j_call: TRBJ2-3
clone_size: many

cdr3_aa: CASSIDRGARQPQHF
v_call: TRBV19
j_call: TRBJ1-5
clone_size: many

cdr3_aa: CASSLSGVGEKLFF
v_call: TRBV27
j_call: TRBJ1-4
clone_size: once

cdr3_aa: CASVSGRVSYEQYF
v_call: TRBV2
j_call: TRBJ2-7
clone_size: .

cdr3_aa: CASKEGGVADTQYF
v_call: TRBV5-1
j_call: TRBJ2-3
clone_size: many

cdr3_aa: CASKTQLLNTGELFF
v_call: TRBV6-1
j_call: TRBJ2-2
clone_size: few

cdr3_aa: CASSPGQPNSPLHF
v_call: TRBV18
j_call: TRBJ1-6
clone_size: many

cdr3_aa: CASSAGVWQFF
v_call: TRBV19
j_call: TRBJ2-1
clone_size: few

cdr3_aa: CASSSPTGGYEQYF
v_call: TRBV7-9
j_call: TRBJ2-7
clone_size: many

cdr3_aa: CTSSYSSSGWDEQYF
v_call: TRBV6-4
j_call: TRBJ2-7
clone_size: .